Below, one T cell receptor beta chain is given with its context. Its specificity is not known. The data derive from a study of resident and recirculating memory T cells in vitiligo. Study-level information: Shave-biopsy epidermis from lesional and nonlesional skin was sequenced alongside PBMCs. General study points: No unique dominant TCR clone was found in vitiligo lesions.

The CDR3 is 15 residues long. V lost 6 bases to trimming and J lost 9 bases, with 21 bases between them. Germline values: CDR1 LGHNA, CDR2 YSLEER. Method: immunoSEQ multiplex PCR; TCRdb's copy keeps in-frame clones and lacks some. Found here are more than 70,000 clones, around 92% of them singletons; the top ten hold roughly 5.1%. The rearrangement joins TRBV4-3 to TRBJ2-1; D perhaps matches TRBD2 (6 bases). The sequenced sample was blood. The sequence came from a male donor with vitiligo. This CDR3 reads CASRSAGAGKGEQFF. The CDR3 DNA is TGCGCCAGCAGGTCGGCCGGCGCGGGGAAGGGTGAGCAGTTCTTC.